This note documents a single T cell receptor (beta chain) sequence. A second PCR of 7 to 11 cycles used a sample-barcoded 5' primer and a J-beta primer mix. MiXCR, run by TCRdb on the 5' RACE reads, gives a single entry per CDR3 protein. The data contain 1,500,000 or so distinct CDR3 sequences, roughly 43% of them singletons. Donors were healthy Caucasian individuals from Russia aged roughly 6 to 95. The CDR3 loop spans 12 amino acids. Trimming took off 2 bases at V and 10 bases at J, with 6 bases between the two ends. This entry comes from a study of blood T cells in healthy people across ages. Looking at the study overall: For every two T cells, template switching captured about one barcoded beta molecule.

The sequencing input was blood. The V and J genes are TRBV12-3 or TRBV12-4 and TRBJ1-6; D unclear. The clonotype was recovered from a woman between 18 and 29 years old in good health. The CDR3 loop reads CASSLNGSPLHF. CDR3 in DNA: TGTGCCAGCAGTTTAAACGGATCACCCCTCCACTTT.